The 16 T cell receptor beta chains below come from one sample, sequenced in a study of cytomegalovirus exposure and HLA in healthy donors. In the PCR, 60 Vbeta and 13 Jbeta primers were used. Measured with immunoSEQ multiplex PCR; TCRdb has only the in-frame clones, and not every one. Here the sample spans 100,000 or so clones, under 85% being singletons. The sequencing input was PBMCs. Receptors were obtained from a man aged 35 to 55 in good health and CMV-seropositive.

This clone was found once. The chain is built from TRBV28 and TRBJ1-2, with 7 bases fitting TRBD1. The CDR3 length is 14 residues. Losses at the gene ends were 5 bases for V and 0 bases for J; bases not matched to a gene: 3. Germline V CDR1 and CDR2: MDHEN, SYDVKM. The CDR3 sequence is CASSATGTNYGYTF. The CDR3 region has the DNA TGTGCCAGCAGTGCGACAGGGACTAACTATGGCTACACCTTC.

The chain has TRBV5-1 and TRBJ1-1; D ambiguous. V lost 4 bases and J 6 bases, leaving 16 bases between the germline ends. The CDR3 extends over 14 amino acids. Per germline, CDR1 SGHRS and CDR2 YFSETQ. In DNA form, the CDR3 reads TGCGCCAGCAGCCCACAACTCTCCAGCGCTGAAGCTTTCTTT. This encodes CASSPQLSSAEAFF.

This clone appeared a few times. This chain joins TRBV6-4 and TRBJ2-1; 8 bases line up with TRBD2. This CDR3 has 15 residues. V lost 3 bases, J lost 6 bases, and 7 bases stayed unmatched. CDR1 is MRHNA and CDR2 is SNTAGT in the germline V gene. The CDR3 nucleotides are TGTGCCAGCAGTGAACGGGGGGGCCACGGCAATGAGCAGTTCTTC. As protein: CASSERGGHGNEQFF.

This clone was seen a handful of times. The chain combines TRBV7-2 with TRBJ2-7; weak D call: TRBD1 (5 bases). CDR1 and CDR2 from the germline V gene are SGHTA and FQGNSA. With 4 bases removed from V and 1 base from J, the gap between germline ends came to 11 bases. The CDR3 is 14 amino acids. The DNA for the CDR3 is TGTGCCAGCAGCTACGAGGCAGGGTCCTACGAGCAGTACTTC. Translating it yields CASSYEAGSYEQYF. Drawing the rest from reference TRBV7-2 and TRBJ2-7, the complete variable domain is GAGVSQSPSNKVTEKGKDVELRCDPISGHTALYWYRQSLGQGLEFLIYFQGNSAPDKSGLPSDRFSAERTGGSVSTLTIQRTQQEDSAVYLCASSYEAGSYEQYFGPGTRLTVT.

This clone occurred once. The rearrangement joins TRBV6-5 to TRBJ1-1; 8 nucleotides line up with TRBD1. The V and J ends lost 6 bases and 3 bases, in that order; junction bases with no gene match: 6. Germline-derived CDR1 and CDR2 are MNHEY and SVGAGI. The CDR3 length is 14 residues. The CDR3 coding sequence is TGTGCCAGCAGGAGGGGACAGGACTACACTGAAGCTTTCTTT. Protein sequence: CASRRGQDYTEAFF.

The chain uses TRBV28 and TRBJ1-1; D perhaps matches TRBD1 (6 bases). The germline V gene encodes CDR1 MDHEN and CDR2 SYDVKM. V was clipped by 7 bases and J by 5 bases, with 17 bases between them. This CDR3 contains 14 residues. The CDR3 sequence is CASTPSQGKTEAFF. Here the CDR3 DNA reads TGTGCCAGCACCCCTTCCCAGGGGAAGACTGAAGCTTTCTTT. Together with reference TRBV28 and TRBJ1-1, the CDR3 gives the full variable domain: DVKVTQSSRYLVKRTGEKVFLECVQDMDHENMFWYRQDPGLGLRLIYFSYDVKMKEKGDIPEGYSVSREKKERFSLILESASTNQTSMYLCASTPSQGKTEAFFGQGTRLTVV.

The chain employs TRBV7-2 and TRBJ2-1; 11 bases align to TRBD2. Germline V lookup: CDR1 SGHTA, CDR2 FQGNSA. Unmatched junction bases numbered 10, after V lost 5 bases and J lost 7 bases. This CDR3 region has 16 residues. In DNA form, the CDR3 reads TGTGCCAGCAGCAGCCGGCTTAGCGGGGGGGGAAATGAGCAGTTCTTC. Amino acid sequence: CASSSRLSGGGNEQFF. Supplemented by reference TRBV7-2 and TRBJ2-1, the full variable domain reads GAGVSQSPSNKVTEKGKDVELRCDPISGHTALYWYRQSLGQGLEFLIYFQGNSAPDKSGLPSDRFSAERTGGSVSTLTIQRTQQEDSAVYLCASSSRLSGGGNEQFFGPGTRLTVL.

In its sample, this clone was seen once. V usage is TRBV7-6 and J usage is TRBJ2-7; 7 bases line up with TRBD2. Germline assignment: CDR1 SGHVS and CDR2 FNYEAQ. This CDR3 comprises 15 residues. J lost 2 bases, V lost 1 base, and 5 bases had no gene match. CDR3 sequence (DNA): TGTGCCAGCAGCTTAGTAGCGGGCGATACCTACGAGCAGTACTTC. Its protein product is CASSLVAGDTYEQYF.

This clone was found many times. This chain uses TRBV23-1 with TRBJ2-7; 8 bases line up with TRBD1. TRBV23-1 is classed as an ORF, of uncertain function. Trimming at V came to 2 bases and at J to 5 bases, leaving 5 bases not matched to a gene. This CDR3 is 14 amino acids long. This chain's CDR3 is CASSQPDRVDEQYF. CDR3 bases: TGCGCCAGCAGTCAACCGGACAGGGTCGACGAGCAGTACTTC.

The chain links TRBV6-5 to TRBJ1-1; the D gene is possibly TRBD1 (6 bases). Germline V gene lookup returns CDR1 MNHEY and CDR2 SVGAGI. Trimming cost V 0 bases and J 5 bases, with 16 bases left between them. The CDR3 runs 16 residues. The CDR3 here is CASSYSVSQGRTEAFF. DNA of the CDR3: TGTGCCAGCAGTTACTCAGTTTCACAGGGTAGGACTGAAGCTTTCTTT.

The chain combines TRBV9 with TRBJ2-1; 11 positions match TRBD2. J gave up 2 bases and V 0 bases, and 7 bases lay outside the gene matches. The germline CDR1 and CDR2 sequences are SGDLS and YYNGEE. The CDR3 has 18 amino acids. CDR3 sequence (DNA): TGTGCCAGCAGCGTAGTCTCGACTAGCGGGGCTCCCTACAATGAGCAGTTCTTC. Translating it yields CASSVVSTSGAPYNEQFF.

The CDR3 nucleotides are TGTGCCAGCAGTTTACCAGGGAACTATGGCTACACCTTC. It codes for CASSLPGNYGYTF. The rearrangement uses TRBV28 and TRBJ1-2; tentatively, D is TRBD1 (5 bases). CDR1 and CDR2 from the germline V gene are MDHEN and SYDVKM. V was trimmed by 2 bases and J by 2 bases, leaving 6 bases between them. The CDR3 contains 13 residues.

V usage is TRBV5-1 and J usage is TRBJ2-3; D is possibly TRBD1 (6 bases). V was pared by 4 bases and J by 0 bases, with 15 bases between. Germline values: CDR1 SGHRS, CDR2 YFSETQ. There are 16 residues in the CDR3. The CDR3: CASSLRQVGSTDTQYF. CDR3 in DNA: TGCGCCAGCAGCCTTAGACAGGTGGGGAGCACAGATACGCAGTATTTT. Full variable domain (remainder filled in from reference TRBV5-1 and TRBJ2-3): KAGVTQTPRYLIKTRGQQVTLSCSPISGHRSVSWYQQTPGQGLQFLFEYFSETQRNKGNFPGRFSGRQFSNSRSEMNVSTLELGDSALYLCASSLRQVGSTDTQYFGPGTRLTVL.

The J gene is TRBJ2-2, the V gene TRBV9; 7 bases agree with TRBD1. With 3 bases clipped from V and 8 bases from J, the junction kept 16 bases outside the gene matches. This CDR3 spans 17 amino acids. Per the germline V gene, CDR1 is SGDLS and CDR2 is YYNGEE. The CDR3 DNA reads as TGTGCCAGCAGCGCGAGACGACAGGGATCTGTATCTGGGGAGCTGTTTTTT. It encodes CASSARRQGSVSGELFF.

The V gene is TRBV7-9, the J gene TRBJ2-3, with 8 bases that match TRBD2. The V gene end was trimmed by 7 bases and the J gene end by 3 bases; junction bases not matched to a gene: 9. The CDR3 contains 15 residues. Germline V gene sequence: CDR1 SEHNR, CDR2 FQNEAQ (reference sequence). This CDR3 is CASIPKSGGTDTQYF. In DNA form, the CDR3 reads TGTGCCAGCATCCCTAAGTCGGGGGGGACAGATACGCAGTATTTT.

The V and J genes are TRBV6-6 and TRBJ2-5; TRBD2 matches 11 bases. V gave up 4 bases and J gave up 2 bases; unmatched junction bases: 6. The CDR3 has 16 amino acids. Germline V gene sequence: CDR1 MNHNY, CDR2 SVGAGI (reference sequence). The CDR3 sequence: CASSFRLAGIQETQYF. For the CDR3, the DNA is TGTGCCAGCAGTTTCCGACTAGCGGGGATTCAAGAGACCCAGTACTTC.